These 3 T cell receptor beta chains were all obtained from the same sample, sequenced in a study of T cell responses to AZD1222 COVID-19 vaccine. Repertoires were generated with immunoSEQ multiplex PCR, while TCRdb's copy carries only in-frame clones and drops some. The sample comprises some 130,000 clones, 70% to 90% of which are singletons, and roughly 1.6% rests with the top ten. Sequences were derived from peripheral blood, sampled on day 0 of AZD1222 vaccination. Every receptor here comes from an adult in good health.

The chain recombines TRBV11-3 with TRBJ1-1; 7 nucleotides match TRBD1. The CDR3 runs to 14 residues. J lost 0 bases, V lost 10 bases, and 8 bases had no gene match. Germline V gives CDR1 SGHNT, CDR2 YENEEA. CDR3 nucleotide sequence: TGTGCCATACAACAGGGGAGCTTGAACACTGAAGCTTTCTTT. Translated, it gives CAIQQGSLNTEAFF.

The rearrangement uses TRBV7-9 and TRBJ2-1; D uncertain. The V end lost 2 bases, the J end lost 8 bases, and 10 bases lay between the germline ends. CDR1 is SEHNR, CDR2 FQNEAQ, per germline (reference sequence). The CDR3 totals 13 residues. In DNA form, the CDR3 reads TGTGCCAGCAGCTTAAAGAATCGGGATGAGCAGTTCTTC. Protein: CASSLKNRDEQFF.

The chain links TRBV5-1 to TRBJ1-5; maybe TRBD1 (6 bases). The V gene's germline CDR1 is SGHRS and CDR2 YFSETQ. CDR3 length equals 16 residues. Deletions cut 0 bases from V and 1 base from J, with 11 bases between. In DNA form, the CDR3 reads TGCGCCAGCAGCTTGGGTGGGGGGCTAAGCAATCAGCCCCAGCATTTT. This translates into CASSLGGGLSNQPQHF.